The rows below give T cell receptor beta chains drawn from one sample of a study of blood T cell repertoires in COVID-19. Using immunoSEQ multiplex PCR, the repertoire was profiled, and TCRdb retains in-frame clones only, with some absent. The sample has around 100,000 clones; about 88% are singletons. Sequencing was done on a sample of peripheral blood. The receptors shown here come from a human donor in a cohort sampled during active COVID-19. Both conserved end residues are part of each CDR3. The order of the fields is D gene, clone size, J gene, V gene, CDR3 DNA, CDR3 protein. The D gene is left open where the match is weak. A clone size is listed for some rows: how often the clone was seen (once, few, many), or a class if it is expanded.

d_gene: TRBD2
abundance: NA
j_gene: TRBJ2-3
v_gene: TRBV9
CDR3nt: TGTGCCAGCAGCGTAGGAGGGGGAGCGGGAGGCACAGATACGCAGTATTTT
CDR3aa: CASSVGGGAGGTDTQYF

d_gene: NA
abundance: NA
j_gene: TRBJ2-3
v_gene: TRBV9
CDR3nt: TGTGCCAGCAGCGTAAGAGGGCGGAGCACAGATACGCAGTATTTT
CDR3aa: CASSVRGRSTDTQYF

d_gene: NA
abundance: NA
j_gene: TRBJ2-2
v_gene: TRBV7-8
CDR3nt: TGTGCCAGCAGCTGGGGCGTTACCGGGGAGCTGTTTTTT
CDR3aa: CASSWGVTGELFF

d_gene: TRBD2
abundance: NA
j_gene: TRBJ2-7
v_gene: TRBV5-1
CDR3nt: TGCGCCAGCAGTCTAATAGCGGGAGCATACGAGCAGTACTTC
CDR3aa: CASSLIAGAYEQYF

d_gene: NA
abundance: few
j_gene: TRBJ2-3
v_gene: TRBV25-1
CDR3nt: TGTGCCAGCAGTTCGGGAACAGATACGCAGTATTTT
CDR3aa: CASSSGTDTQYF

d_gene: NA
abundance: NA
j_gene: TRBJ2-5
v_gene: TRBV9
CDR3nt: TGTGCCAGCAGCGTAGGAGACACATTCTGGGCAGAGACCCAGTACTTC
CDR3aa: CASSVGDTFWAETQYF

d_gene: NA
abundance: NA
j_gene: TRBJ2-7
v_gene: TRBV5-8
CDR3nt: TGTGCCAGCAGCTTGGCGGTTGGAGGTCTTTCCTCCTACGAGCAGTACTTC
CDR3aa: CASSLAVGGLSSYEQYF

d_gene: NA
abundance: once
j_gene: TRBJ1-5
v_gene: TRBV28
CDR3nt: TGTGCCAGCAGTTTAGGGACACGGCATCAGCCCCAGCATTTT
CDR3aa: CASSLGTRHQPQHF

d_gene: NA
abundance: NA
j_gene: TRBJ2-7
v_gene: TRBV5-1
CDR3nt: TGCGCCAGCAGCTTGTACGGACAGCGCGCAGGTGAGCAGTACTTC
CDR3aa: CASSLYGQRAGEQYF

d_gene: TRBD2
abundance: NA
j_gene: TRBJ2-1
v_gene: TRBV7-6
CDR3nt: TGTGCCAGCAGCTTGGCCGGGACTAGCAGAAACAATGAGCAGTTCTTC
CDR3aa: CASSLAGTSRNNEQFF

d_gene: NA
abundance: NA
j_gene: TRBJ2-7
v_gene: TRBV12-3/TRBV12-4
CDR3nt: TGTGCCAGCAGTTTCGGGGATCACTACGAGCAGTACTTC
CDR3aa: CASSFGDHYEQYF

d_gene: NA
abundance: NA
j_gene: TRBJ1-4
v_gene: TRBV5-5
CDR3nt: TGTGCCAGCACCTCGACAGGAGTTGCAACTAATGAAAAACTGTTTTTT
CDR3aa: CASTSTGVATNEKLFF

d_gene: TRBD1
abundance: few
j_gene: TRBJ2-7
v_gene: TRBV27
CDR3nt: TGTGCCAGCAGTTTTCGGGACAGTCCCCACGAGCAGTACTTC
CDR3aa: CASSFRDSPHEQYF

d_gene: TRBD1
abundance: NA
j_gene: TRBJ2-5
v_gene: TRBV5-1
CDR3nt: TGCGCCAGCAGCTCGGACAGGGGGGTCGAGACCCAGTACTTC
CDR3aa: CASSSDRGVETQYF

d_gene: TRBD1
abundance: NA
j_gene: TRBJ2-5
v_gene: TRBV3-1/TRBV3-2
CDR3nt: TGTGCCAGCAGTCTGACAGGGGGAGAGACCCAGTACTTC
CDR3aa: CASSLTGGETQYF